This record covers a single T cell receptor beta chain. Its antigen is currently unknown. The sample comes from a study of T cells in Graves' hyperthyroidism and ophthalmopathy. TCR beta CDR3 region amplification was performed from RNA transcripts. First-round RT-PCR of the TCR CDR3 relied on the HTBI primer set. TCRdb recomputed calls from the multiplex PCR reads with MiXCR, one row per CDR3 protein. The sample yields fewer than 400,000 distinct CDR3 sequences, 20% to 25% seen once. With V trimmed by 6 bases and J by 3 bases, 1 base remained unmatched. The CDR3 is 13 residues long. Germline V gene data show CDR1 as MNHNS and CDR2 as SASEGT. General observations from the study: Ophthalmopathy onset followed model prediction by a median about 6.9 months.

The receptor comes from a man aged 45-60 years with Graves' hyperthyroidism. Material: blood. The chain uses TRBV6-1 and TRBJ1-2, with TRBD1 matching over 10 bases. The CDR3 loop is CASRGQGYYGYTF. The CDR3, as DNA: TGTGCCAGCAGGGGACAGGGGTACTATGGCTACACCTTC.